The 27 T cell receptor beta chains below were found in one sample sequenced in a study of memory CD4+ T cells and cytomegalovirus serostatus. Clones were read by immunoSEQ multiplex PCR, and TCRdb kept only the in-frame ones, dropping some. The sample has approximately 50,000 clones, about 70% seen once. Single viable CD3+CD4+CD8-CD45RO+ cells were sorted as the memory CD4+ T cells. The source material was memory CD4+ T cells from blood. All receptors come from an adult in good health and CMV-seropositive.

V is TRBV5-6 and J is TRBJ2-7, with TRBD1 matching over 7 bases. In germline, CDR1 is SGHDT, CDR2 YYEEEE. V lost 3 bases and J lost 2; bases outside the gene matches: 5. This CDR3 spans 14 amino acids. The CDR3 protein is CASSSMGQPYEQYF. The CDR3 region has the DNA TGTGCCAGCAGCTCCATGGGACAGCCCTACGAGCAGTACTTC. Using reference TRBV5-6 and TRBJ2-7 for the parts outside the CDR3, the full variable domain is DAGVTQSPTHLIKTRGQQVTLRCSPKSGHDTVSWYQQALGQGPQFIFQYYEEEERQRGNFPDRFSGHQFPNYSSELNVNALLLGDSALYLCASSSMGQPYEQYFGPGTRLTVT.

This clone was picked up a small number of times. The chain recombines TRBV5-1 with TRBJ2-1; TRBD2 is a possible D gene (6 bases). The V end lost 5 bases, the J end lost 0 bases, and 18 bases lay between the germline ends. The CDR3 sequence is 17 residues long. Germline V gene lookup returns CDR1 SGHRS and CDR2 YFSETQ. The CDR3 spells CASRRDPSSSSYNEQFF. In DNA, the CDR3 is TGCGCCAGCAGGCGGGACCCCTCCTCGAGCTCCTACAATGAGCAGTTCTTC.

The rearrangement joins TRBV5-4 to TRBJ2-5, with TRBD2 identical over 8 bases. The V gene's germline CDR1 is SGHNT and CDR2 YYREEE (reference sequence). V gave up 7 bases and J gave up 1 base; unmatched junction bases: 9. The CDR3 consists of 15 residues. CDR3 residues: CASSVSGSPQETQYF. CDR3 bases: TGTGCCAGCTCGGTCAGCGGGAGCCCCCAAGAGACCCAGTACTTC.

J is TRBJ2-2 and V is TRBV19, with TRBD1 as a possible D gene (5 bases). Trimming removed 6 bases at V and 3 bases at J, with 11 bases between. The germline CDR1 and CDR2 sequences are LNHDA and SQIVND (reference sequence). The CDR3 is 14 amino acids. Written as DNA, the CDR3 is TGTGCCAGTAGCCGAGACAGATACACCGGGGAGCTGTTTTTT. Its translation is CASSRDRYTGELFF.

The chain employs TRBV7-2 and TRBJ1-2; TRBD1 matches 7 bases. V was clipped by 3 bases and J by 3 bases; unmatched bases: 1. Germline loops: CDR1 SGHTA, CDR2 FQGNSA. The CDR3 is made up of 13 amino acids. The CDR3 loop is CASSFDRDYGYTF. The CDR3 DNA is TGTGCCAGCAGCTTTGACAGGGACTATGGCTACACCTTC.

For this clone: The junction departs from germline at one end; a sequencing error may be responsible. The chain joins TRBV5-1 to TRBJ1-1; maybe TRBD1 (5 bases). This CDR3 is 18 amino acids long. Looked up from germline, CDR1 is SGHRS and CDR2 is YFSETQ. CDR3 DNA: TGCGCCAGCAGCTTGTTTGCCCTTCCGGGGGACCCGAACTCTGAAGCTTTCTTT. This sequence encodes CASSLFALPGDPNSEAFF.

The V and J genes are TRBV11-2 and TRBJ2-7; D possibly corresponds to TRBD1 (5 bases). This CDR3 has 16 amino acids. V lost 1 base and J 4 bases, leaving 17 bases between the germline ends. Per the germline V gene, CDR1 is SGHAT and CDR2 is FQNNGV. The CDR3 nucleotides are TGTGCCAGCAGCTTAGGCAGAACTCTAGACAGTTACGAGCAGTACGTC. Protein product: CASSLGRTLDSYEQYV.

J is TRBJ1-5 and V is TRBV6-5; tentative D call: TRBD1 (5 bases). Germline V CDR1 and CDR2: MNHEY, SVGAGI. This CDR3 comprises 14 residues. Trimming removed 6 bases from V and 3 bases from J, with 12 bases in between. The CDR3 loop is CASSLTENNQPQHF. The CDR3, as DNA: TGTGCCAGCAGCCTGACAGAAAACAATCAGCCCCAGCATTTT.

The chain employs TRBV19 and TRBJ1-5, with D unclear. The V end lost 3 bases, the J end lost 2 bases, and 11 bases lay between the germline ends. CDR1 LNHDA and CDR2 SQIVND come from the germline V gene (reference sequence). The CDR3 length is 15 residues. CDR3 in amino acids: CASSMGVRGNQPQHF. The CDR3 coding sequence is TGTGCCAGTAGTATGGGAGTTCGCGGCAATCAGCCCCAGCATTTT.

The chain recombines TRBV7-9 with TRBJ2-5; TRBD2 might be the D (6 bases). CDR1 and CDR2 from the germline V gene are SEHNR and FQNEAQ (reference sequence). With 5 bases removed from V and 4 bases from J, the gap between germline ends came to 17 bases. The length of the CDR3 is 15 residues. CDR3 region: CASSPVGSNLETQYF. CDR3 bases: TGTGCCAGCAGCCCTGTCGGGAGTAACTTAGAGACCCAGTACTTC.

V usage is TRBV28 and J usage is TRBJ1-1; a possible D gene is TRBD1 (6 bases). Germline V gene lookup returns CDR1 MDHEN and CDR2 SYDVKM. V was shortened by 6 bases and J by 3 bases, with 14 bases between the two germline ends. The CDR3 length is 14 residues. The CDR3 nucleotides are TGTGCCAGCAGAAGGGGGATCAGGGACACTGAAGCTTTCTTT. It is translated as CASRRGIRDTEAFF. Looking up the rest from reference TRBV28 and TRBJ1-1 gives the full variable domain: DVKVTQSSRYLVKRTGEKVFLECVQDMDHENMFWYRQDPGLGLRLIYFSYDVKMKEKGDIPEGYSVSREKKERFSLILESASTNQTSMYLCASRRGIRDTEAFFGQGTRLTVV.

DNA for the CDR3: TGCGCCAGCAGCAGCGGCCCCCCCACAGATACGCAGTATTTT. This gives the protein CASSSGPPTDTQYF. The chain recombines TRBV5-1 with TRBJ2-3; perhaps TRBD2 as D (5 bases). Germline V gives CDR1 SGHRS, CDR2 YFSETQ. Trimming left V 4 bases short and J 2 bases short, with 11 bases between. There are 14 residues in the CDR3.

The J gene is TRBJ2-7, the V gene TRBV7-2, with a weak D call TRBD2 (6 bases). Germline V gene sequence: CDR1 SGHTA, CDR2 FQGNSA. With 5 bases removed from V and 2 bases from J, the gap between germline ends came to 13 bases. This CDR3 has 14 residues. The CDR3 spells CASSPQWGAYEQYF. CDR3 sequence (DNA): TGTGCCAGCAGCCCACAGTGGGGGGCCTACGAGCAGTACTTC.

This clone was seen a few times. This rearrangement joins TRBV5-1 to TRBJ1-1, with a possible D match to TRBD1 (5 bases). The CDR3 is 17 residues long. Germline-derived CDR1 and CDR2 are SGHRS and YFSETQ. Trimming pared 4 bases from V and 3 bases from J, leaving 22 bases between. CDR3 sequence (DNA): TGCGCCAGCAGCGGTGTGATGGGGGGTCGACAGCACACTGAAGCTTTCTTT. It encodes CASSGVMGGRQHTEAFF.

In DNA, the CDR3 is TGTGCCAGCAGTTTATCGACAGGGCGTGGGGGAACTGAAGCTTTCTTT. It specifies CASSLSTGRGGTEAFF. The chain combines TRBV27 with TRBJ1-1; 7 bases line up with TRBD1. Germline V gives CDR1 MNHEY, CDR2 SMNVEV (reference sequence). This CDR3 comprises 16 residues. With V trimmed by 0 bases and J by 5 bases, 9 bases remained unmatched.

This clone was seen many times. The J gene is TRBJ2-7, the V gene TRBV28; D remains ambiguous. CDR3 size: 11 residues. V was clipped by 10 bases and J by 1 base, with 8 bases between them. Germline CDR1 MDHEN, CDR2 SYDVKM. The CDR3 loop reads CATPRSYEQYF. CDR3 nucleotides: TGTGCCACCCCTCGGTCCTACGAGCAGTACTTC.

The J gene is TRBJ1-2, the V gene TRBV28, with no clear D. The germline V gene encodes CDR1 MDHEN and CDR2 SYDVKM. Trimming left V 2 bases short and J 5 bases short, with 12 bases between. The CDR3 has 14 residues. The CDR3 DNA reads TGTGCCAGCAGTTTAAACTTTCGGGAGTATGGCTACACCTTC. As protein: CASSLNFREYGYTF.

This sequence joins TRBV19 and TRBJ2-2; no firm D call. This CDR3 is 15 amino acids long. CDR1 is LNHDA, CDR2 SQIVND, per germline (reference sequence). V was shortened by 7 bases and J by 2 bases, with 14 bases between the two germline ends. The CDR3 region has the DNA TGTGCCAGTACTGGGTCCCTACCCAACACCGGGGAGCTGTTTTTT. Protein product: CASTGSLPNTGELFF. The whole variable domain, remainder taken from reference TRBV19 and TRBJ2-2, is DGGITQSPKYLFRKEGQNVTLSCEQNLNHDAMYWYRQDPGQGLRLIYYSQIVNDFQKGDIAEGYSVSREKKESFPLTVTSAQKNPTAFYLCASTGSLPNTGELFFGEGSRLTVL.

This clone was detected only once. CDR3 coding DNA: TGTGCCAGCAGAATGGCCTGGGTAGCGGGGACCCCGTTGATGTCCTACAATGAGCAGTTCTTC. Its protein product is CASRMAWVAGTPLMSYNEQFF. The gene calls are TRBV28 and TRBJ2-1, with TRBD2 matching over 8 bases. Germline V gene lookup returns CDR1 MDHEN and CDR2 SYDVKM. This CDR3 is built from 21 residues. The ends lost 6 bases at V and 1 base at J; junction bases unmatched: 23.

The chain recombines TRBV11-2 with TRBJ2-7, with D hard to call. The V end was cut by 0 bases, the J end by 2 bases, with 8 bases between. CDR3 length: 14 amino acids. Germline loops: CDR1 SGHAT, CDR2 FQNNGV. The CDR3: CASSLDTWTYEQYV. The CDR3 region has the DNA TGTGCCAGCAGCTTAGATACGTGGACCTACGAGCAGTACGTC.

The chain has TRBV30 and TRBJ1-3, with a weak D call TRBD1 (6 bases). Trimming took off 3 bases at V and 2 bases at J, with 17 bases between the two ends. Germline CDR1 is GTSNPN and CDR2 is SVGIG (reference sequence). This CDR3 spans 16 amino acids. For the CDR3, the DNA is TGTGCCTGGAGGGCTCGAGGGGGGATTACTGGAAACACCATATATTTT. Its protein product is CAWRARGGITGNTIYF.

The chain links TRBV4-3 to TRBJ2-3; tentatively, D is TRBD2 (7 bases). CDR3 length: 17 residues. The germline V gene encodes CDR1 LGHNA and CDR2 YSLEER. Between the trimmed V and J ends, which lost 1 base and 2 bases, there was a span of 16 bases. The CDR3 is CASSQGGGGSVTDTQYF. The CDR3 nucleotides are TGCGCCAGCAGCCAAGGGGGGGGCGGGAGCGTCACAGATACGCAGTATTTT.

The V call is TRBV7-2, the J call TRBJ2-3, with TRBD2 matching 11 bases. CDR1 SGHTA and CDR2 FQGNSA come from the germline V gene. The CDR3 spans 16 residues. V lost 5 bases and J lost 2; bases outside the gene matches: 6. CDR3 sequence (DNA): TGTGCCAGCAGCCGTACTAGCGGGGGTTTCACAGATACGCAGTATTTT. It specifies CASSRTSGGFTDTQYF. Full variable domain (remainder filled in from reference TRBV7-2 and TRBJ2-3): GAGVSQSPSNKVTEKGKDVELRCDPISGHTALYWYRQSLGQGLEFLIYFQGNSAPDKSGLPSDRFSAERTGGSVSTLTIQRTQQEDSAVYLCASSRTSGGFTDTQYFGPGTRLTVL.

The rearrangement joins TRBV14 to TRBJ1-1; D is undetermined. The germline V gene has CDR1 SGHDN and CDR2 FVKESK. CDR3 length equals 14 residues. With 3 bases removed from V and 4 bases from J, the gap between germline ends came to 12 bases. The CDR3 sequence is CASSHLGSSTEAFF. DNA for the CDR3: TGTGCCAGCAGCCATCTGGGAAGTAGCACTGAAGCTTTCTTT.

J is TRBJ2-2 and V is TRBV7-8, with a weak D call TRBD2 (5 bases). Deletions cut 2 bases from V and 0 bases from J, with 16 bases between. CDR1 is SGHVS, CDR2 FQNEAQ, per germline. The CDR3 totals 18 residues. Here the CDR3 DNA reads TGTGCCAGCAGCTTAAGGGTGGGAGTTAAAGCGAACACCGGGGAGCTGTTTTTT. Residues: CASSLRVGVKANTGELFF.

The chain couples TRBV7-9 to TRBJ2-7, with 7 bases identical to TRBD2. Germline V gene sequence: CDR1 SEHNR, CDR2 FQNEAQ (reference sequence). This CDR3 has 19 amino acids. After removal of 8 bases from V and 2 bases from J, the junction contained 24 bases not matched to a gene. CDR3 residues: CASLGGSPDLGSGTYEQYF. CDR3 sequence (DNA): TGTGCCAGCCTCGGCGGGAGCCCTGATCTGGGGAGTGGGACCTACGAGCAGTACTTC.

This clone was observed a handful of times. The gene calls are TRBV9 and TRBJ1-4; the D gene is possibly TRBD1 (5 bases). The V and J ends lost 0 bases and 8 bases respectively, with 11 bases between them. The germline V gene has CDR1 SGDLS and CDR2 YYNGEE. This CDR3 is 14 amino acids long. Written as DNA, the CDR3 is TGTGCCAGCAGCGTAGAGGGGACGGGCGAAAAACTGTTTTTT. It is translated as CASSVEGTGEKLFF.